A selection of T cell receptor beta chains follows, all from one sample in a study of blood T cells in healthy people across ages. TCRdb independently ran MiXCR on the 5' RACE reads; one entry per CDR3 protein. Found here are about 1.6 million distinct CDR3 sequences, almost 35% of them singletons; the top ten hold about 10%. The specimen sequenced was blood. Every receptor here comes from a woman in her twenties or thirties in good health. The conserved cysteine and the conserved F or W are not part of the CDR3 here.

J	V	CDR3
TRBJ2-5	TRBV6-6	ASRLAGAQETQY
TRBJ1-2	TRBV20-1	SAAAGHNYGYT
TRBJ2-1	TRBV12-3/TRBV12-4	ASSLQSTYNEQF
TRBJ2-5	TRBV7-3	ASSLDSGAGQETQY
TRBJ2-1	TRBV3-1	ASSRGALPNEQF
TRBJ2-1	TRBV7-6	ASSLGGGTGAYNEQF
TRBJ2-1	TRBV2	ASRDRGSTEGF
TRBJ1-5	TRBV6-5	ASSYGPMQPQH
TRBJ2-3	TRBV9	ASSVDGNTQY
TRBJ2-7	TRBV11-1	AGSFTGLGEQY
TRBJ2-1	TRBV27	ASSSSGGIEQF
TRBJ2-5	TRBV12-3/TRBV12-4	ASSPPASQEQETQY
TRBJ1-2	TRBV5-1	ASSQAVTDYGYT
NA	TRBV5-6	ASSREDEQY
TRBJ2-1	TRBV6-6	ASLHDRGTYNEQF
TRBJ2-3	TRBV11-1	ASSALRYTQY
TRBJ2-1	TRBV9	ASSAQGGAYNEQF
TRBJ1-5	TRBV20-1	SARDTNQPQH
TRBJ2-3	TRBV15	ATSLAGRTDTQY
TRBJ2-3	TRBV20-1	SARDVTSRSPDTQY
TRBJ2-3	TRBV6-1	ASNPASDTDTQY
TRBJ2-3	TRBV27	ASSPGDFTATQY
TRBJ2-1	TRBV3-1	ASSQDLAGGYNEQF
TRBJ2-2	TRBV29-1	SVALAGEGDTGELF
TRBJ2-3	TRBV20-1	SARKESTDTQY
TRBJ1-2	TRBV4-1	ASSQEETGIYGYT
TRBJ2-1	TRBV28	ASSPRAFSFGSSNEQF
TRBJ1-2	TRBV12-3/TRBV12-4	ASTQRGRDINYGYT
TRBJ2-7	TRBV2	ASSGDRGINEQY
TRBJ2-7	TRBV10-1	ASSESGQNYEQY
TRBJ2-5	TRBV10-3	ATSETGGQGPF
TRBJ1-2	TRBV4-1	ASSGTSLYGYT
TRBJ2-3	TRBV13	ASSSSSDDTQY
NA	TRBV19	ASSIFGTGLYEQY
TRBJ1-1	TRBV5-1	ASSWDRGSTEAF
TRBJ2-3	TRBV10-3	AITGGETDTQY
TRBJ2-7	TRBV7-3	ASSTRDKPYEQY
TRBJ2-3	TRBV20-1	SASPLPDTQY
TRBJ2-1	TRBV12-5	ASGLGLAGGPGEQF
TRBJ2-5	TRBV11-2	ASSLGTSGGKETQY
TRBJ2-7	TRBV7-9	ASSLEGAGSEQY
TRBJ2-1	TRBV11-2	ASGTSGGHNEQF